This T cell receptor beta chain was found in a study of regulatory T cells in long-lasting Graves disease. Regarding the study as a whole: Relative to new patients (approximately 1,000), persistent patients exhibited greater sharing of public clonotypes (approximately 3,000). Repertoires from persistent disease leaned toward TRBV28, TRBJ1-2 and TRBJ2-5. The sample size was small, and this may have reduced accuracy. Persistent Graves' patients had lower TCR diversity than newly diagnosed ones.

Time point specified: persistent/refractory GD, antithyroid drugs over 5 years with positive TRAb. The TCR library was prepared using RNA isolated from PBMCs. Construction of the TCR beta libraries employed iRepertoire HTBI primers in conjunction with Arm-PCR of CDR3 regions. TCRdb recomputed calls from the multiplex PCR reads with MiXCR, one row per CDR3 protein. Among 700,000 or so distinct CDR3 sequences listed, about 30% were seen once. Germline CDR1 and CDR2: LNHNV and YYDKDF (reference sequence). Trimming left V 2 bases short and J 5 bases short, with 15 bases between. The CDR3 extends over 15 amino acids. This clonotype was seen more than once but under ten times. What it binds is not known.

The gene calls are TRBV15 and TRBJ1-1, with D maybe TRBD1 (6 bases). The specimen comprised peripheral blood mononuclear cells (PBMCs), sampled when the disease was refractory, from a patient treated with antithyroid drugs. This TCR derives from a female donor with Graves disease. The CDR3 spells CATSRTTTGGTEAFF. The CDR3 region has the DNA TGTGCCACCAGCAGAACAACGACAGGCGGTACTGAAGCTTTCTTT.